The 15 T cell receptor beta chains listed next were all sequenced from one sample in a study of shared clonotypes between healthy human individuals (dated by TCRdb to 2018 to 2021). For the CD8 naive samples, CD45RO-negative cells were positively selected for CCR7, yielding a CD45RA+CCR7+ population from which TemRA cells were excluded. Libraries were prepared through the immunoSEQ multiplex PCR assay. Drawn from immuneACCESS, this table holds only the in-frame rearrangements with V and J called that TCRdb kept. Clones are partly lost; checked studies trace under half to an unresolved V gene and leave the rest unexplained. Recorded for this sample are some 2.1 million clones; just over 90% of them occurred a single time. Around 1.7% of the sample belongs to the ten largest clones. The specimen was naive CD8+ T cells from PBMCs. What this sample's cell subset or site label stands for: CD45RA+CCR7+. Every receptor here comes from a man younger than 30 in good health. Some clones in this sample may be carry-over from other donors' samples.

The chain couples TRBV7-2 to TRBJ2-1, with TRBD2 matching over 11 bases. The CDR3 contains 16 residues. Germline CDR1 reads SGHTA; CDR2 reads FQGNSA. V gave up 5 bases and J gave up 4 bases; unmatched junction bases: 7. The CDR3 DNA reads TGTGCCAGCAGCCTTCTCGGGACTAGCGGATACAATGAGCAGTTCTTC. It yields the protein CASSLLGTSGYNEQFF.

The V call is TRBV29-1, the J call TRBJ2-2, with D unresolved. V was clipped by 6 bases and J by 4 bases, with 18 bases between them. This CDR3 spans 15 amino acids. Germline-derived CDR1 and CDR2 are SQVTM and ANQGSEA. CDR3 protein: CSVLWAPGPTGELFF. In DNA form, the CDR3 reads TGCAGCGTCCTCTGGGCCCCAGGACCCACCGGGGAGCTGTTTTTT.

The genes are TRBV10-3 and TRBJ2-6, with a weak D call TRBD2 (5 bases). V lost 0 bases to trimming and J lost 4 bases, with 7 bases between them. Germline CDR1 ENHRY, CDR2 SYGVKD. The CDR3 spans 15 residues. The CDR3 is CAISESPGGANVLTF. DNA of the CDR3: TGTGCCATCAGTGAGTCTCCGGGAGGGGCCAACGTCCTGACTTTC.

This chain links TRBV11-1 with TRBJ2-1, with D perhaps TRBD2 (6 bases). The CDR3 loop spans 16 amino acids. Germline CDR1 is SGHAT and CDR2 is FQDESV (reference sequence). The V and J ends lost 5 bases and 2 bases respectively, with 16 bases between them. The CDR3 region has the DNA TGTGCCAGCAGCCTCAAAGCGGGCGGTACCTACAATGAGCAGTTCTTC. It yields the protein CASSLKAGGTYNEQFF.

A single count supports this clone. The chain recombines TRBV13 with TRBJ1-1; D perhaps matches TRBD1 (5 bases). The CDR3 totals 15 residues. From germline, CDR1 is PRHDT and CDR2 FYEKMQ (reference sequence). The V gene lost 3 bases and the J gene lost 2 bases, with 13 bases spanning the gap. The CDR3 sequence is CASSFRGALNTEAFF. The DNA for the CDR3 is TGTGCCAGCAGCTTTCGTGGGGCGCTAAACACTGAAGCTTTCTTT. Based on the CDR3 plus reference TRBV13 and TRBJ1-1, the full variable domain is AAGVIQSPRHLIKEKRETATLKCYPIPRHDTVYWYQQGPGQDPQFLISFYEKMQSDKGSIPDRFSAQQFSDYHSELNMSSLELGDSALYFCASSFRGALNTEAFFGQGTRLTVV.

CDR3 sequence: CASSVSTGVKDTQYF. CDR3 coding DNA: TGTGCCAGCAGCGTATCGACAGGGGTGAAAGATACGCAGTATTTT. The chain carries TRBV9 and TRBJ2-3; 8 bases map to TRBD1. CDR1 is SGDLS and CDR2 is YYNGEE in the germline V gene. Losses at the gene ends were 1 base for V and 5 bases for J; bases not matched to a gene: 6. The CDR3 contains 15 residues.

CDR3 protein: CASSFQSGGDYEQYF. The CDR3 DNA sequence: TGTGCCAGCAGTTTTCAAAGCGGGGGAGACTACGAGCAGTACTTC. The V gene is TRBV27, the J gene TRBJ2-7; the match to TRBD2 covers 8 bases. V trimming: 3 bases; J trimming: 3 bases; junction bases outside the gene matches: 7. This CDR3 comprises 15 residues. The germline V gene has CDR1 MNHEY and CDR2 SMNVEV (reference sequence).

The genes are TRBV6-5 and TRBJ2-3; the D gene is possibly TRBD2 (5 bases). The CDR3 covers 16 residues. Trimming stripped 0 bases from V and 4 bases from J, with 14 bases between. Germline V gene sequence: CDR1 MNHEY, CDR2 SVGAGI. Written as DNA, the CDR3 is TGTGCCAGCAGTTACTCCCGTGAGGGTATGGCAGATACGCAGTATTTT. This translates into CASSYSREGMADTQYF.

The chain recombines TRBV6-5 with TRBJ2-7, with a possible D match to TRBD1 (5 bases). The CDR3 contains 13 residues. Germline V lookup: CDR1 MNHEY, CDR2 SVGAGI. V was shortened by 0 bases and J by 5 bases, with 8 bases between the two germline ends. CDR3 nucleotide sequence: TGTGCCAGCAGTTACTCAGGGGTCAACGAGCAGTACTTC. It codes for CASSYSGVNEQYF.

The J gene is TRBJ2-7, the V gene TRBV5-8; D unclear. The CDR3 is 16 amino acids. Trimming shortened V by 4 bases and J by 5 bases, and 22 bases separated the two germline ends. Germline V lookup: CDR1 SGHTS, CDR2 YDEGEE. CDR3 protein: CASSTGAFWGTDEQYF. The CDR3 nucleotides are TGTGCCAGCAGCACGGGTGCCTTCTGGGGTACGGACGAGCAGTACTTC. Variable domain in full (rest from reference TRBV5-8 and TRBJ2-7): EAGVTQSPTHLIKTRGQQATLRCSPISGHTSVYWYQQALGLGLQFLLWYDEGEERNRGNFPPRFSGRQFPNYSSELNVNALELEDSALYLCASSTGAFWGTDEQYFGPGTRLTVT.

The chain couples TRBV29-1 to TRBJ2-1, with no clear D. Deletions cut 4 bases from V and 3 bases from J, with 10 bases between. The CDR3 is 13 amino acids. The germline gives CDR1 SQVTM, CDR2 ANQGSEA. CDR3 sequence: CSVGIPNYNEQFF. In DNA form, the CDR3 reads TGCAGCGTTGGAATCCCCAACTACAATGAGCAGTTCTTC.

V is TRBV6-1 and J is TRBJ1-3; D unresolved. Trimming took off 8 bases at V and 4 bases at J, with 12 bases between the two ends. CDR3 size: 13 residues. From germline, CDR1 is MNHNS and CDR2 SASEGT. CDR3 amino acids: CASLVAAGNTIYF. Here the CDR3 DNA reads TGTGCCAGCCTCGTGGCGGCAGGAAACACCATATATTTT.

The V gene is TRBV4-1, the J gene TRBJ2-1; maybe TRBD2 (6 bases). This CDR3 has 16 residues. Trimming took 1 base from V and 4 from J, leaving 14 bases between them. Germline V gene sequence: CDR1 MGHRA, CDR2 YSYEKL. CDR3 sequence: CASSQATGLVYNEQFF. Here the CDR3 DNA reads TGCGCCAGCAGCCAAGCCACGGGACTGGTTTACAATGAGCAGTTCTTC.

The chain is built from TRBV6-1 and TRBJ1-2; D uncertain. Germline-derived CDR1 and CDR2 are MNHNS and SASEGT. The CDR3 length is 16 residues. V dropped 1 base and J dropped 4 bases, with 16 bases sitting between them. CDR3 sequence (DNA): TGTGCCAGCAGTGAAGGGGTCCCTACACTTCTCTATGGCTACACCTTC. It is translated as CASSEGVPTLLYGYTF.

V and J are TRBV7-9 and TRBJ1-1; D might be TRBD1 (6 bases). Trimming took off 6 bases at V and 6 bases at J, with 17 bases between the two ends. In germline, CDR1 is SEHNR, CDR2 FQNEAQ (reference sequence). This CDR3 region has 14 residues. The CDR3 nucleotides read TGTGCCAGCAGGTCAGTGGCGGGGGGCGCTGAAGCTTTCTTT. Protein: CASRSVAGGAEAFF.